There are a few counts of the clone carrying this T cell receptor (beta chain). What it recognizes is unknown. TCRdb re-called the 5' RACE reads through MiXCR, storing one row per CDR3 protein. The data hold about 1.7 million distinct CDR3 sequences, with under 35% observed a single time. The source of the sample is a study of identical twins. Study conclusions and caveats: Conclusions rested on cross-sectional statistics rather than following the same donors. Part of the zero-insertion signal could reflect confounding by invariant MAIT and iNKT cells.

The V gene's germline CDR1 is DFQATT and CDR2 SNEGSKA (reference sequence). The CDR3 is made up of 10 amino acids. Trimming cost V 7 bases and J 8 bases, with 11 bases left between them. Sequencing used cord blood. This chain links TRBV20-1 with TRBJ1-2; no reliable D call. The clonotype originates from a newborn girl in good health. The CDR3: CSGFGIGYTF. CDR3 coding DNA: TGCAGTGGCTTTGGGATCGGCTACACCTTC.